This T cell receptor (beta chain) was profiled in a study of T cell changes during pregnancy in multiple sclerosis. The CDR3 spans 15 residues. CDR1 and CDR2 from the germline V gene are LGHNA and YSLEER. V shed 4 bases and J shed 1 base, with 11 bases lying between them. Clones were sequenced by immunoSEQ multiplex PCR, and TCRdb holds only the in-frame ones, with some missing. The sample records 66,000 or so clones, more than 80% being singletons. This sequence joins TRBV4-3 and TRBJ1-3; D is perhaps TRBD1 (6 bases). This specimen consisted of peripheral blood, obtained in the first trimester of pregnancy. This receptor was obtained from a female donor in good health, enrolled as a control in a pregnancy study. The CDR3 DNA reads as TGCGCCAGCAGCCGAGACAGGTCTTCTGGAAACACCATATATTTT. Translation: CASSRDRSSGNTIYF.